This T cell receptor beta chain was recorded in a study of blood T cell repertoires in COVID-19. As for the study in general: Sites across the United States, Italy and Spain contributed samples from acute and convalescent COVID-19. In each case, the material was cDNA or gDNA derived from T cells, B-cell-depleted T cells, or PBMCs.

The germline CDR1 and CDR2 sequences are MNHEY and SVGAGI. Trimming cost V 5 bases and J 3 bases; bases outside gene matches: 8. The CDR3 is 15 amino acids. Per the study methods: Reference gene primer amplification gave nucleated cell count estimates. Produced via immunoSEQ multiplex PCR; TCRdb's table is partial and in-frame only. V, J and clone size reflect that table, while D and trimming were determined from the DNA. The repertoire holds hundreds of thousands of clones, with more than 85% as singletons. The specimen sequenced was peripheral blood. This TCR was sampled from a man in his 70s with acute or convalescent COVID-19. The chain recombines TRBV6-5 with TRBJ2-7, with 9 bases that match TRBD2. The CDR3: CASSTLAGEGYEQYF. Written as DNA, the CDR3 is TGTGCCAGCAGTACGTTAGCGGGGGAGGGCTACGAGCAGTACTTC.